This TCR beta chain was captured by sequencing in a study of memory CD4+ T cells and cytomegalovirus serostatus (dated by TCRdb to between 2018 and 2020). At the level of the whole study: The 35 or so healthy Belgian adults in the cohort included 9 who were CMV seropositive and around 25 who were CMV seronegative. To replicate a published TCR-based CMV serostatus classifier, the study sequenced CD4+ memory TCRbeta repertoires from a Belgian cohort whose cytomegalovirus serostatus was known. Study-wide conclusions, independent of this receptor: The original-framework classifier achieved a median bootstrapped AUC of 0.95 with a 95% CI of 0.76-1.00 on the Belgian cohort. The results were interpreted as suggesting that the CMV-associated TCR signature is mostly present in the CD4+ memory repertoire. Unlike the original study, which covered naive and memory CD4+ and CD8+ populations, the Belgian study sequenced only CD4+CD45RO+ memory cells. CMV serostatus prediction reached a median bootstrapped AUC of roughly 0.96 with the original framework and just under 0.93 with a US-trained random forest. Of 164 previously reported CMV-associated TCRbeta sequences, over 65 appeared in the CD4+ memory repertoires, each in one to five individuals.

Genomic DNA was extracted from sorted cells with the Quick-DNA Microprep Kit. Amplification of TCRbeta DNA was done with the immunoSEQ hsTCRbeta kit, following the protocol from the manufacturer. An Illumina MiSeq instrument was used to sequence the TCRbeta libraries. The study's own analysis went as follows. Following removal of out-of-frame sequences, approximately 2.1 million distinct TCRbeta sequences were retained, with an average of about 70,000 per individual. Each individual was scored according to the count of roughly 160 previously reported CMV-associated TCRbeta sequences and the total productive distinct TCRbeta count. A beta-binomial model was reimplemented in Python, and scikit-learn random forests with default parameters were trained on US cohort data. Classifier performance on the Belgian cohort was summarized as median AUC with percentile confidence intervals over 10,000 bootstrap iterations. TCRdb limited this immuneACCESS table to in-frame rearrangements with V and J called. A share of clones is missing; checked studies link under half to unresolved V genes, and the rest is unexplained. The DNA was the basis for D and trimming; V, J and clone size are from that table. The sample yields approximately 53,000 clones; 78% were counted once. The top ten clones comprise more than 0.65% of the sample.

A FACSAria II was used to sort memory CD4+ T cells, defined as single viable CD3+CD4+CD8-CD45RO+ cells. CMV serostatus was determined using a Roche Elecsys assay that detects serum IgG against CMV pp150, pp28, p38 and p52. Following thawing, total CD4+ T cells were enriched through positive selection using CD4 magnetic microbeads. The samples came from a different study that was designed specifically to examine the CD4+ T cell memory repertoire. Peripheral blood mononuclear cells were isolated and cryopreserved according to standard operating procedures, and serum was stored at -80 degrees C. Staining used CD3-PerCP (BW264/56), CD4-APC (RPA-T4), CD45RO-PE (UCHT1) and CD8-Pacific Orange (3B5) antibodies, with Sytox blue excluding non-viable cells. The CDR3 runs 15 amino acids, cysteine and phenylalanine included. The sequence is cut down to CDR3 DNA, 45 bases in frame from base 1. CDR1 and CDR2, per the germline V gene (reference sequence), are SGHAT and FQDESV. The junction shows trimming of 1 base on V and 0 bases on J, plus 7 bases between the germline ends.

On this clone itself: Its target antigen remains unknown. One base away there is no much larger clone; base qualities are not given.

This TCR was recovered from an adult in good health and CMV-seronegative. This sequence uses TRBV11-1 and TRBJ2-1, with the D gene uncertain. Sequencing was carried out using memory CD4+ T cells from blood. The CDR3 region has the sequence CASSLGWSSYNEQFF. The DNA sequence is TGTGCCAGCAGCTTAGGGTGGAGCTCCTACAATGAGCAGTTCTTC.